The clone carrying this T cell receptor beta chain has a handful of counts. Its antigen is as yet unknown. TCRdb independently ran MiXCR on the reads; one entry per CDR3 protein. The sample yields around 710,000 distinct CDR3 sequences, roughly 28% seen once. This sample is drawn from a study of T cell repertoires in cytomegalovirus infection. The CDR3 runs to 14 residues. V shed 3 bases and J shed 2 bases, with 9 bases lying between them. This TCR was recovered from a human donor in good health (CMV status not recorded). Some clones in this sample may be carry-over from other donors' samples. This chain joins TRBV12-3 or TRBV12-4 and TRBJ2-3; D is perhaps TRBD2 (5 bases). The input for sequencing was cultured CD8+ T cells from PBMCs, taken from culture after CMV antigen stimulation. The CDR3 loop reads CASSLMGDTDTQYF. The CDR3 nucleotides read TGTGCCAGCAGTTTGATGGGAGACACAGATACGCAGTATTTT.